These T cell receptor beta chains were read from a single sample in a study of blood T cell repertoires in COVID-19. Method: immunoSEQ multiplex PCR; TCRdb's copy keeps in-frame clones and lacks some. This table holds a few hundred thousand clones, 90% found once. Sequencing input: peripheral blood. Receptors were obtained from a woman aged 55-69 years with COVID-19, enrolled during active disease. Each CDR3 is given with its conserved first and last residue. The D gene is left open where the match is weak. The size field is filled for only some rows; it gives once, few, many or a size class.

v_gene,d_gene,j_gene,abundance,CDR3aa,CDR3nt
TRBV6-5,TRBD1,TRBJ1-1,once,CASSSPGGARAEAFF,TGTGCCAGCAGTTCTCCAGGGGGCGCTCGGGCTGAAGCTTTCTTT
TRBV18,.,TRBJ1-1,.,CASSTEGAYNTEAFF,TGTGCCAGCTCAACAGAAGGGGCATACAACACTGAAGCTTTCTTT
TRBV7-9,.,TRBJ1-2,.,CASSHSGRDYGYTF,TGTGCCAGCAGCCACTCCGGGCGGGACTATGGCTACACCTTC
TRBV5-1,TRBD1,TRBJ2-7,.,CASSPTGQGGEQYF,TGCGCCAGCAGCCCGACGGGACAGGGAGGCGAGCAGTACTTC
TRBV19,TRBD1,TRBJ2-3,once,CASKGDRGTDTQYF,TGTGCCAGTAAAGGGGACAGGGGGACAGATACGCAGTATTTT
TRBV4-3,.,TRBJ2-7,.,CASSQGDFQTYEQYF,TGCGCCAGCAGCCAAGGGGACTTCCAGACCTACGAGCAGTACTTC
TRBV30,.,TRBJ1-3,.,CAWIQGSGNTIYF,TGTGCCTGGATCCAGGGCTCTGGAAACACCATATATTTT
TRBV9,.,TRBJ1-2,.,CASSSTTDRRSGYTF,TGTGCCAGCAGCAGCACGACTGACAGGAGGTCTGGCTACACCTTC
TRBV5-1,TRBD2,TRBJ2-5,.,CASSRKAGQETQYF,TGCGCCAGCAGCCGAAAAGCGGGGCAAGAGACCCAGTACTTC
TRBV6-2/TRBV6-3,TRBD1,TRBJ1-2,.,CASSRLGQNYGYTF,TGTGCCAGCAGTCGCCTGGGACAGAACTATGGCTACACCTTC
TRBV9,TRBD1,TRBJ1-2,.,CASSVNRGTYGYTF,TGTGCCAGCAGCGTAAACAGGGGTACCTATGGCTACACCTTC
TRBV27,TRBD2,TRBJ2-1,.,CASSLGRGLGNEQFF,TGTGCCAGCAGTTTAGGCAGGGGACTAGGGAATGAGCAGTTCTTC
TRBV4-1,.,TRBJ2-1,.,CASSLREIFSYNEQFF,TGCGCCAGCAGCCTTCGAGAGATTTTCTCCTACAATGAGCAGTTCTTC
TRBV4-3,TRBD1,TRBJ1-4,.,CASSQDSGGVEKLFF,TGCGCCAGCAGCCAAGATTCAGGGGGCGTGGAAAAACTGTTTTTT
TRBV4-2,.,TRBJ1-5,.,CASSLYLPSYGSSNQPQHF,TGTGCCAGCAGCCTCTATCTACCGTCGTACGGGTCTAGCAATCAGCCCCAGCATTTT
TRBV15,TRBD1,TRBJ1-1,few,CATSGSRQGMVAFF,TGTGCCACCAGCGGATCACGACAGGGGATGGTCGCTTTCTTT
TRBV2,TRBD1,TRBJ2-1,once,CASSPRDREFF,TGTGCCAGCAGCCCGAGGGACAGAGAGTTCTTC
TRBV4-1,TRBD1,TRBJ1-1,.,CASSQQGEPNTEAFF,TGCGCCAGCAGCCAACAGGGGGAACCGAACACTGAAGCTTTCTTT
TRBV29-1,TRBD1,TRBJ2-1,.,CSVTGNNEQFF,TGCAGCGTGACAGGGAACAATGAGCAGTTCTTC
TRBV9,TRBD1,TRBJ2-7,.,CASSLGTDSYEQYF,TGTGCCAGCAGCCTCGGGACAGACTCCTACGAGCAGTACTTC
TRBV7-3,.,TRBJ2-2,.,CASSPLLSGELFF,TGTGCCAGCAGCCCCCTCCTTTCCGGGGAGCTGTTTTTT
TRBV2,.,TRBJ2-6,.,CASSERGHTASGANVLTF,TGTGCCAGCAGTGAAAGGGGTCACACAGCCTCTGGGGCCAACGTCCTGACTTTC
TRBV5-1,.,TRBJ1-1,.,CASQTGHRMNTEAFF,TGCGCCAGCCAAACAGGTCACCGCATGAACACTGAAGCTTTCTTT
TRBV7-2,TRBD1,TRBJ2-1,once,CASSLAQGQVQFF,TGTGCCAGCAGCTTAGCCCAGGGACAGGTGCAGTTCTTC
TRBV10-3,TRBD2,TRBJ2-3,.,CAIRGGGSGGKVTDTQYF,TGTGCCATCCGCGGGGGGGGTAGCGGGGGAAAAGTCACAGATACGCAGTATTTT
TRBV12-5,TRBD1,TRBJ1-1,few,CASGLGDRGNTEAFF,TGTGCTAGTGGTTTGGGGGACAGGGGGAACACTGAAGCTTTCTTT
TRBV19,.,TRBJ1-5,.,CASSISGSNQPQHF,TGTGCCAGTAGTATATCGGGGAGCAATCAGCCCCAGCATTTT
TRBV2,.,TRBJ1-1,.,CASGRQVNTEAFF,TGTGCCAGCGGCAGACAGGTGAACACTGAAGCTTTCTTT
TRBV4-3,TRBD1,TRBJ1-2,.,CASSPQTGDGYTF,TGCGCCAGCAGCCCCCAAACAGGGGATGGCTACACCTTC
TRBV4-3,TRBD2,TRBJ2-1,.,CASSPDLADGSYNEQFF,TGCGCCAGCAGCCCCGATCTAGCGGACGGCTCCTACAATGAGCAGTTCTTC
TRBV29-1,.,TRBJ1-1,.,CSVDWGGESYTEAFF,TGCAGCGTTGACTGGGGAGGGGAGTCGTACACTGAAGCTTTCTTT
TRBV6-5,.,TRBJ1-2,once,CASTTHGGDRGYTF,TGTGCCAGCACCACGCACGGCGGGGATCGGGGCTACACCTTC
TRBV7-2,.,TRBJ2-1,.,CASSLGSNYNEQFF,TGTGCCAGCAGCTTAGGCAGTAATTACAATGAGCAGTTCTTC
TRBV6-5,TRBD1,TRBJ1-6,.,CASRPGQANSPLHF,TGTGCCAGCAGGCCGGGACAGGCCAATTCACCCCTCCACTTT
TRBV2,.,TRBJ2-5,.,CASRTVETQYF,TGTGCCAGCAGGACAGTTGAGACCCAGTACTTC
TRBV28,.,TRBJ1-6,.,CASSLYTGWDNSPLHF,TGTGCCAGCAGTTTATACACAGGGTGGGACAATTCACCCCTCCACTTT
TRBV6-2/TRBV6-3,.,TRBJ2-1,.,CASSYAGYNEQFF,TGTGCCAGCAGTTACGCCGGTTACAATGAGCAGTTCTTC
TRBV4-2,TRBD2,TRBJ2-2,.,CASSQEPTSGGRTGELFF,TGTGCCAGCAGCCAAGAGCCAACTAGCGGGGGGAGAACCGGGGAGCTGTTTTTT
TRBV28,.,TRBJ2-2,.,CASGVLGRYTGELFF,TGTGCCAGCGGGGTCCTGGGGCGGTACACCGGGGAGCTGTTTTTT
TRBV11-3,.,TRBJ2-2,.,CASSKRTGFAGELFF,TGTGCCAGCAGCAAACGAACAGGGTTTGCCGGGGAGCTGTTTTTT
TRBV10-3,TRBD1,TRBJ1-5,.,CAISWDRGESQHF,TGTGCCATCAGCTGGGACAGGGGTGAGTCCCAGCATTTT
TRBV3-1/TRBV3-2,.,TRBJ2-7,.,CASSQVGEASYEQYF,TGTGCCAGCAGCCAAGTCGGGGAGGCGTCCTACGAGCAGTACTTC
TRBV7-3,.,TRBJ2-5,.,CASSLTSDKETQYF,TGTGCCAGCAGCTTGACGTCAGACAAAGAGACCCAGTACTTC
TRBV19,TRBD1,TRBJ1-2,.,CASSIGGRGSGYTF,TGTGCCAGTAGTATAGGGGGCAGGGGGAGCGGCTACACCTTC
TRBV5-1,TRBD1,TRBJ1-1,.,CASSLGDRGGTEAFF,TGCGCCAGCAGCTTGGGAGACAGGGGAGGCACTGAAGCTTTCTTT
TRBV4-3,TRBD2,TRBJ2-3,.,CASSRSPPGLAGGPRHTDTQYF,TGCGCCAGCAGCCGCAGCCCACCTGGACTAGCGGGGGGTCCGAGGCACACAGATACGCAGTATTTT
TRBV6-2/TRBV6-3,.,TRBJ2-7,.,CASSLTELRHEQYF,TGTGCCAGCAGTTTAACAGAATTACGGCACGAGCAGTACTTC
TRBV4-3,TRBD1,TRBJ1-6,.,CASSQERVRTGVNSPLHF,TGCGCCAGCAGCCAAGAACGGGTCCGGACAGGGGTTAATTCACCCCTCCACTTT
TRBV18,TRBD1,TRBJ2-2,few,CASSPLEGQGHGELFF,TGTGCCAGCTCACCACTGGAAGGACAGGGGCACGGGGAGCTGTTTTTT
TRBV12-3/TRBV12-4,TRBD2,TRBJ2-1,.,CASSNGGFNEQFF,TGTGCCAGCAGCAACGGGGGGTTTAATGAGCAGTTCTTC
TRBV5-1,TRBD1,TRBJ1-3,.,CASSLSTGGMDTIYF,TGCGCCAGCAGCTTGAGCACAGGGGGGATGGACACCATATATTTT
TRBV5-5,TRBD1,TRBJ1-5,.,CASSPRDRHNQPQHF,TGTGCCAGCAGCCCACGGGACAGGCACAATCAGCCCCAGCATTTT
TRBV9,.,TRBJ1-3,.,CASSVASGAGNTIYF,TGTGCCAGCAGCGTAGCATCGGGGGCTGGAAACACCATATATTTT
TRBV11-2,.,TRBJ1-4,.,CASSPGRANEKLFF,TGTGCCAGCAGCCCCGGGCGGGCTAATGAAAAACTGTTTTTT
TRBV4-3,.,TRBJ1-6,.,CASSQESTASYNSPLHF,TGCGCCAGCAGCCAAGAGTCGACAGCCTCCTATAATTCACCCCTCCACTTT
TRBV2,TRBD1,TRBJ1-5,.,CASSGRTGSNQPQHF,TGTGCCAGCAGTGGAAGGACAGGGAGCAATCAGCCCCAGCATTTT
TRBV19,.,TRBJ1-2,.,CASSPDRGNYGYTF,TGTGCCAGTAGTCCGGACAGAGGAAACTATGGCTACACCTTC
TRBV5-1,TRBD1,TRBJ1-1,.,CASSFLTGSGTEAFF,TGCGCCAGCAGCTTTTTGACAGGGAGTGGCACTGAAGCTTTCTTT
TRBV6-1,TRBD1,TRBJ1-2,.,CASSGTRDRGGINYGYTF,TGTGCCAGCAGTGGAACCCGGGACAGGGGAGGTATTAACTATGGCTACACCTTC